Sequencing of this T cell receptor (beta chain) was carried out in a study of T cell repertoires in cytomegalovirus infection (dated by TCRdb to between 2017 and 2020). Regarding the research as a whole: Donor HLA type was relevant to the analysis, because carriage of CMV infection together with the matching HLA type was indicated by public TCR beta signatures.

There are many counts of this clonotype. It has no known antigen specificity. There are no base qualities to consult, and no much larger clone falls within one base. Study-level results and caveats: In both this cohort and an independent cohort of 350 or so donors, the cumulative frequency of public TCR beta family members distinguished carriers of CMV infection plus the relevant HLA type. The ex vivo response was dominated by HLA-C-restricted CMV-specific TCR beta clonotypes, which also provided the single most frequent clonotype in two of eight donors.

Cut back by 0 bases and 1 base, the V and J ends lie 4 bases apart. Looking up the germline V gene (reference sequence) yields CDR1 LGHDT and CDR2 YNNKEL. The CDR3 contains 14 residues, cysteine and phenylalanine counted. Here the CDR3 DNA is all that survives: 42 bases in frame from base 1. This sample was sequenced with an Illumina HiSeq 1500. The raw public reads went through TCRdb reprocessing: fastp at Q25, MiXCR clone calling, in-frame beta chains kept. Each entry is one CDR3 protein sequence, shown with its most common DNA and genes. The sample table contains around 130,000 distinct CDR3 sequences; only one count was recorded for roughly 9% of them. Of the sample, 10% falls within the top ten clones.

This clonotype originated in a human donor in good health (CMV status not recorded). Some clones in this sample may be carry-over from other donors' samples. The receptor chain draws on TRBV3-1 and TRBJ1-5, with the D gene not confidently named. The sample consisted of PBMCs. The DNA sequence is given as TGTGCCAGCAGCCAAGACACAAGCAATCAGCCCCAGCATTTT. Its protein is CASSQDTSNQPQHF.